This entry lists 27 T cell receptor beta chains sequenced from one sample in a study of cytomegalovirus exposure and HLA in healthy donors. Both 60 Vbeta primers and 13 Jbeta primers went into the PCR. Profiled with immunoSEQ multiplex PCR; TCRdb holds only in-frame clones, not every one. The sample lists 90,000 to 150,000 clones, 63% occurring once. The sequencing input was PBMCs. These TCRs come from a man in his forties or fifties in good health and CMV-seropositive.

This chain connects TRBV6-6 to TRBJ2-7, with 9 bases identical to TRBD1. V lost 0 bases, J lost 0 bases, and 3 bases stayed unmatched. The CDR3 sequence is 16 residues long. Germline CDR1 MNHNY, CDR2 SVGAGI (reference sequence). In nucleotides, the CDR3 is TGTGCCAGCAGTTACTCGTCGACAGGGGGCTCCTACGAGCAGTACTTC. Amino acid sequence: CASSYSSTGGSYEQYF.

The chain carries TRBV6-6 and TRBJ1-1; D is uncertain. Germline-derived CDR1 and CDR2 are MNHNY and SVGAGI (reference sequence). The V end was cut by 7 bases, the J end by 6 bases, with 9 bases between. This CDR3 has 11 residues. As DNA, the CDR3 is TGTGCCAGCAAGGGAGTCTCTGAAGCTTTCTTT. Its translation is CASKGVSEAFF.

The V and J genes are TRBV11-2 and TRBJ1-1, with D perhaps matching TRBD1 (5 bases). V was pared by 5 bases and J by 8 bases, with 18 bases between. This CDR3 has 14 residues. Germline V gene sequence: CDR1 SGHAT, CDR2 FQNNGV. The CDR3 DNA is TGTGCCAGCAGCCAGGACACTTGGACCTGGGAAGCTTTCTTT. Translating gives CASSQDTWTWEAFF.

This chain joins TRBV11-2 and TRBJ1-1; 8 nucleotides line up with TRBD1. Germline loops: CDR1 SGHAT, CDR2 FQNNGV. J lost 4 bases, V lost 2 bases, and 6 bases had no gene match. This CDR3 spans 15 amino acids. The CDR3 DNA is TGTGCCAGCAGCTTATATGCAGGGGGCGGCACTGAAGCTTTCTTT. It encodes CASSLYAGGGTEAFF.

This clone is a singleton in its sample. The rearrangement joins TRBV5-4 to TRBJ2-7, with TRBD1 matching over 8 bases. V lost 3 bases and J lost 4; bases outside the gene matches: 9. This CDR3 has 15 amino acids. Looked up from germline, CDR1 is SGHNT and CDR2 is YYREEE (reference sequence). In nucleotides, the CDR3 is TGTGCCAGCAGCTATGGACAGGGTTCGGCTTACGAGCAGTACTTC. It specifies CASSYGQGSAYEQYF.

This chain connects TRBV6-5 to TRBJ2-5, with TRBD1 identical over 11 bases. The CDR3 length is 15 residues. CDR1 MNHEY and CDR2 SVGAGI come from the germline V gene. The V gene end was trimmed by 2 bases and the J gene end by 5 bases; junction bases not matched to a gene: 4. The CDR3 sequence: CASSYGQGALETQYF. The CDR3 DNA follows: TGTGCCAGCAGTTACGGACAGGGGGCCTTGGAGACCCAGTACTTC.

J is TRBJ2-5 and V is TRBV5-1, with D possibly being TRBD2 (8 bases). The V end was cut by 2 bases, the J end by 5 bases, with 22 bases between. This CDR3 comprises 17 residues. Germline CDR1 and CDR2: SGHRS and YFSETQ. CDR3 DNA: TGCGCCAGCAGCTTCCGCCCCGGGGGGGGACAGTTGGAGACCCAGTACTTC. Protein: CASSFRPGGGQLETQYF.

This clone was counted a few times. V and J are TRBV29-1 and TRBJ1-2, with D uncertain. CDR3 size: 13 residues. The germline CDR1 and CDR2 sequences are SQVTM and ANQGSEA. With 7 bases removed from V and 0 bases from J, the gap between germline ends came to 12 bases. CDR3 in DNA: TGCAGCGCCGAACCTGGAGCTAACTATGGCTACACCTTC. Protein: CSAEPGANYGYTF.

This clone was detected a few times. The chain uses TRBV7-8 and TRBJ1-2; 7 bases line up with TRBD1. CDR3 length: 13 residues. Trimming removed 3 bases from V and 8 bases from J; junction bases left unmatched: 6. The germline V gene encodes CDR1 SGHVS and CDR2 FQNEAQ. The CDR3 here is CASSFYTGAGYTF. In DNA form, the CDR3 reads TGTGCCAGCAGCTTTTACACAGGGGCGGGCTACACCTTC.

This chain links TRBV19 with TRBJ2-3; the match to TRBD2 covers 7 bases. Trimming at V came to 6 bases and at J to 6 bases, leaving 18 bases not matched to a gene. Germline V gene lookup returns CDR1 LNHDA and CDR2 SQIVND (reference sequence). CDR3 length: 17 residues. The CDR3 loop is CASRGRTIGPLADTQYF. The CDR3 nucleotides read TGTGCCAGTAGAGGAAGAACCATCGGACCACTAGCGGATACGCAGTATTTT. Full variable domain (remainder filled in from reference TRBV19 and TRBJ2-3): DGGITQSPKYLFRKEGQNVTLSCEQNLNHDAMYWYRQDPGQGLRLIYYSQIVNDFQKGDIAEGYSVSREKKESFPLTVTSAQKNPTAFYLCASRGRTIGPLADTQYFGPGTRLTVL.

The chain recombines TRBV14 with TRBJ2-2; 9 bases match TRBD2. Germline V gene sequence: CDR1 SGHDN, CDR2 FVKESK. CDR3 length: 14 residues. With 7 bases clipped from V and 5 bases from J, the junction kept 5 bases outside the gene matches. The CDR3 DNA reads as TGTGCCAGCACGGGACTAGCATGGACCGGGGAGCTGTTTTTT. Its protein is CASTGLAWTGELFF.

The chain uses TRBV6-1 and TRBJ1-6; 7 bases agree with TRBD1. Trimming at V came to 11 bases and at J to 3 bases, leaving 10 bases not matched to a gene. The CDR3 loop spans 15 amino acids. Germline CDR1 reads MNHNS; CDR2 reads SASEGT. CDR3 nucleotide sequence: TGTGCCGGAGGGACAGCCGGCAGCTATAATTCACCCCTCCACTTT. Translated, it gives CAGGTAGSYNSPLHF.

This clone has only a few counts. The chain is built from TRBV11-1 and TRBJ2-2; TRBD1 might be the D (5 bases). V lost 0 bases and J 4 bases, leaving 9 bases between the germline ends. Germline CDR1 SGHAT, CDR2 FQDESV (reference sequence). This CDR3 is built from 15 residues. DNA of the CDR3: TGTGCCAGCAGCTTAGCGCTGGGGCCCACCGGGGAGCTGTTTTTT. It is translated as CASSLALGPTGELFF.

The chain recombines TRBV10-2 with TRBJ2-3; 8 bases are a match to TRBD2. The CDR3 totals 13 residues. J lost 6 bases, V lost 6 bases, and 5 bases had no gene match. The germline CDR1 and CDR2 sequences are WSHSY and SAAADI. DNA of the CDR3: TGCGCCAGCAGAACAGCGGGAGCGGATACGCAGTATTTT. It encodes CASRTAGADTQYF.

The chain uses TRBV6-5 and TRBJ1-2, with 7 bases fitting TRBD1. CDR1 MNHEY and CDR2 SVGAGI come from the germline V gene. The ends lost 2 bases at V and 5 bases at J; junction bases unmatched: 8. This CDR3 is built from 15 residues. The CDR3 loop is CASSYGGGRSYGYTF. Here the CDR3 DNA reads TGTGCCAGCAGTTACGGAGGGGGCCGATCATATGGCTACACCTTC.

The rearrangement joins TRBV18 to TRBJ2-7; D is perhaps TRBD1 (6 bases). With 6 bases removed from V and 2 bases from J, the gap between germline ends came to 17 bases. Per the germline V gene, CDR1 is KGHSH and CDR2 is LQKENI. The CDR3 totals 15 residues. The CDR3 region has the DNA TGTGCCAGCTCCGCAGGGGTGGGGATCACCTACGAGCAGTACTTC. Translation gives CASSAGVGITYEQYF.

V and J are TRBV29-1 and TRBJ1-4; weak D call: TRBD1 (5 bases). The CDR3 length is 13 residues. V was trimmed by 3 bases and J by 3 bases, leaving 8 bases between them. Germline values: CDR1 SQVTM, CDR2 ANQGSEA. CDR3 DNA: TGCAGCGTTGAGGGGGGGTCTAATGAAAAACTGTTTTTT. As protein: CSVEGGSNEKLFF.

Here the CDR3 DNA reads TGTGCCAGCAGTGATGGCAGGGGGGCGAACACTGAAGCTTTCTTT. As protein: CASSDGRGANTEAFF. V usage is TRBV25-1 and J usage is TRBJ1-1, with 7 bases matching TRBD1. Germline CDR1 and CDR2: MGHDK and SYGVNS. The CDR3 spans 15 residues. Losses at the gene ends were 3 bases for V and 1 base for J; bases not matched to a gene: 5.

The genes are TRBV4-1 and TRBJ2-7, with 8 bases lining up with TRBD2. Germline V gives CDR1 MGHRA, CDR2 YSYEKL. The CDR3 consists of 15 residues. V dropped 0 bases and J dropped 2; count of bases not matched to a gene: 3. The DNA for the CDR3 is TGCGCCAGCAGCCAAGACGCGGGGGGAACCTACGAGCAGTACTTC. Encoded protein: CASSQDAGGTYEQYF.

The rearrangement links TRBV7-3 to TRBJ2-6; tentatively, D is TRBD2 (7 bases). Germline CDR1 SGHTA, CDR2 FQGTGA. The V and J ends lost 2 bases and 6 bases respectively, with 14 bases between them. The length of the CDR3 is 16 residues. CDR3 nucleotides: TGTGCCAGCAGCTTAGGGGCGGGGGCAACGGCCAACGTCCTGACTTTC. Protein: CASSLGAGATANVLTF.

This clone showed up many times. The rearrangement uses TRBV28 and TRBJ2-1; 10 bases are a match to TRBD1. Germline CDR1 reads MDHEN; CDR2 reads SYDVKM. This CDR3 spans 14 amino acids. J was trimmed by 7 bases and V by 7 bases; bases with no gene match: 7. The CDR3 coding sequence is TGTGCCAGCACCTCAGGGACAGGGGAGAATGAGCAGTTCTTC. This translates into CASTSGTGENEQFF.

The chain is built from TRBV13 and TRBJ2-7; the match to TRBD1 covers 10 bases. With V trimmed by 0 bases and J by 2 bases, 4 bases remained unmatched. CDR3 size: 16 residues. The germline CDR1 and CDR2 sequences are PRHDT and FYEKMQ (reference sequence). The CDR3 loop reads CASSLGRQGAAYEQYF. DNA of the CDR3: TGTGCCAGCAGCTTAGGCCGACAGGGGGCCGCCTACGAGCAGTACTTC.

This clone was recorded a few times. CDR3 sequence (DNA): TGTGCCAGCAGTTGGGACAGGAATCAGCCCCAGCATTTT. It specifies CASSWDRNQPQHF. The chain carries TRBV27 and TRBJ1-5; TRBD1 matches 8 bases. The V and J ends lost 4 bases and 4 bases, in that order; junction bases with no gene match: 0. CDR1 is MNHEY, CDR2 SMNVEV, per germline (reference sequence). The CDR3 loop spans 13 amino acids.

V usage is TRBV5-1 and J usage is TRBJ2-7; 12 nucleotides match TRBD1. Germline assignment: CDR1 SGHRS and CDR2 YFSETQ. The CDR3 extends over 14 amino acids. J was trimmed by 5 bases and V by 4 bases; bases with no gene match: 4. The CDR3, as DNA: TGCGCCAGCAGCAAGGGACAGGGGGCGGACGAGCAGTACTTC. It encodes CASSKGQGADEQYF.

The genes are TRBV6-1 and TRBJ2-5, with a tentative D call TRBD1 (5 bases). V was pared by 3 bases and J by 5 bases, with 13 bases between. Per the germline V gene, CDR1 is MNHNS and CDR2 is SASEGT. The length of the CDR3 is 14 residues. This CDR3 is CASSEFPGHETQYF. The DNA for the CDR3 is TGTGCCAGCAGTGAGTTCCCAGGGCATGAGACCCAGTACTTC.

In its sample, this clone was seen a few times. The V gene is TRBV7-3, the J gene TRBJ2-5; 10 bases align to TRBD2. The germline V gene has CDR1 SGHTA and CDR2 FQGTGA. Germline trimming cut 1 base from V and 2 bases from J; bases unmatched to any gene: 19. The length of the CDR3 is 21 residues. The CDR3 DNA reads as TGTGCCAGCAGCTTAATGGGACTAGCGCTTTCGGGAGATTTGGGGCAAGAGACCCAGTACTTC. This gives the protein CASSLMGLALSGDLGQETQYF.

This clone was seen a few times. The V gene is TRBV6-6, the J gene TRBJ2-1; 8 bases match TRBD2. The length of the CDR3 is 14 residues. Germline V gives CDR1 MNHNY, CDR2 SVGAGI (reference sequence). V lost 5 bases and J lost 11; bases outside the gene matches: 11. CDR3 DNA sequence: TGTGCCAGCAGTACACCGGGACTAGGGACGAAGCAGTTCTTC. Protein sequence: CASSTPGLGTKQFF.